One and the same sample provided the 5 T cell receptor beta chains below, sequenced in a study of blood T cell repertoires in COVID-19 (TCRdb year 2020). The method was the immunoSEQ multiplex PCR assay. TCRdb limited this immuneACCESS table to in-frame rearrangements with V and J called. A share of clones is missing; checked studies link under half to unresolved V genes, and the rest is unexplained. This sample holds 50,000 to 55,000 clones; around 83% were observed only once. The ten largest clones take up 6.5% of the sample. Sequenced material: peripheral blood. The receptors stem from a man aged 55 to 70 with acute or convalescent COVID-19.

V is TRBV7-2 and J is TRBJ2-5; perhaps TRBD2 as D (6 bases). The germline V gene encodes CDR1 SGHTA and CDR2 FQGNSA. The CDR3 is 15 amino acids. V lost 5 bases and J lost 1, with 14 bases in between. CDR3 sequence reads: CASSQDWGVQETQYF. The CDR3 coding sequence is TGTGCCAGCAGCCAGGACTGGGGGGTCCAAGAGACCCAGTACTTC.

This chain links TRBV5-1 with TRBJ1-1, with unresolved D. The V gene's germline CDR1 is SGHRS and CDR2 YFSETQ. The V end was cut by 1 base, the J end by 1 base, with 5 bases between. This CDR3 is 13 amino acids long. The CDR3 DNA sequence: TGCGCCAGCAGCTTGTCCAGGAACACTGAAGCTTTCTTT. Its protein product is CASSLSRNTEAFF.

The V gene is TRBV28, the J gene TRBJ1-1; no firm D call. Germline CDR1 reads MDHEN; CDR2 reads SYDVKM. The CDR3 spans 15 residues. With 5 bases removed from V and 1 base from J, the gap between germline ends came to 14 bases. The DNA of the CDR3 is TGTGCCAGCAGTCCCCGGGGTGGAGCGAACACTGAAGCTTTCTTT. It is translated as CASSPRGGANTEAFF.

This chain joins TRBV7-9 and TRBJ2-1; TRBD2 matches at 9 bases. Germline CDR1 is SEHNR and CDR2 is FQNEAQ (reference sequence). CDR3 length equals 11 residues. Trimming cost V 7 bases and J 12 bases; bases outside gene matches: 4. Here the CDR3 DNA reads TGTGCCAGCACCCTTAGCGGGAGGCAGTTCTTC. Residues: CASTLSGRQFF.

The chain couples TRBV20-1 to TRBJ1-3, with a weak D call TRBD1 (6 bases). V was cut by 3 bases and J by 0 bases, with 9 bases left in between. The V gene's germline CDR1 is DFQATT and CDR2 SNEGSKA (reference sequence). The CDR3 is 14 residues long. The CDR3 region is CSASGGHSGNTIYF. The CDR3 DNA sequence: TGCAGTGCTAGTGGGGGACACTCTGGAAACACCATATATTTT.